This T cell receptor beta chain was retrieved from a study of control samples from healthy donors and cancer patients. Using immunoSEQ multiplex PCR, the repertoire was profiled, and TCRdb retains in-frame clones only, with some absent. This sample has fewer than 80,000 clones; 85% to 90% occur once, and the top ten carry about 6.5%. CDR3 length: 15 residues. CDR1 and CDR2 from the germline V gene are MNHEY and SVGAGI. Trimming removed 10 bases from V and 7 bases from J; junction bases left unmatched: 15. The V and J genes are TRBV6-5 and TRBJ2-1, with 8 bases lining up with TRBD2. Sequencing was done on a sample of PBMCs. The sequence was collected from a man in his sixties with colorectal cancer. CDR3 DNA: TGTGCCACCTGTTCCCCGGGACTAGTTAAGAATGAGCAGTTCTTC. It yields the protein CATCSPGLVKNEQFF.